A single sample is the source of the 10 T cell receptor beta chains below, sequenced in a study of blood T cell repertoires in COVID-19. Repertoires were generated with immunoSEQ multiplex PCR, while TCRdb's copy carries only in-frame clones and drops some. The profile shows 200,000 to 250,000 clones, 82% of them singletons. The sequenced material came from peripheral blood. The receptors were gathered from an elderly woman with acute or convalescent COVID-19.

This rearrangement joins TRBV11-2 to TRBJ2-7; maybe TRBD1 (5 bases). The CDR3 has 14 amino acids. Trimming removed 2 bases at V and 1 base at J, with 9 bases between. From germline, CDR1 is SGHAT and CDR2 FQNNGV. The CDR3 bases are TGTGCCAGCAGCTTACAGGGTGCGTCCTACGAGCAGTACTTC. Its protein product is CASSLQGASYEQYF.

J is TRBJ1-6 and V is TRBV4-2, with a weak D call TRBD1 (5 bases). The CDR3 contains 15 residues. V was clipped by 0 bases and J by 5 bases, with 8 bases between them. CDR1 and CDR2 (germline): LGHNA, YNFKEQ. The CDR3 DNA sequence: TGTGCCAGCAGCCAAGAGCTAGGGGATAATTCACCCCTCCACTTT. It yields the protein CASSQELGDNSPLHF.

The gene calls are TRBV30 and TRBJ2-1; 7 bases align to TRBD2. This CDR3 region has 16 residues. The germline CDR1 and CDR2 sequences are GTSNPN and SVGIG (reference sequence). Unmatched junction bases numbered 12, after V lost 0 bases and J lost 7 bases. The chain's CDR3 is CAWSVYGEGLRNEQFF. CDR3 nucleotide sequence: TGTGCCTGGAGTGTATATGGGGAGGGTTTAAGGAATGAGCAGTTCTTC.

The chain carries TRBV7-6 and TRBJ2-1; the D gene is possibly TRBD2 (5 bases). CDR1 is SGHVS and CDR2 is FNYEAQ in the germline V gene. The V end was cut by 0 bases, the J end by 0 bases, with 9 bases between. This CDR3 contains 16 residues. The CDR3 DNA reads TGTGCCAGCAGCTTAGCCGGACTCCTCTCCTACAATGAGCAGTTCTTC. The encoded protein is CASSLAGLLSYNEQFF.

This sequence joins TRBV7-8 and TRBJ1-4, with D tentatively TRBD1 (5 bases). V was clipped by 5 bases and J by 10 bases, with 20 bases between them. This CDR3 region has 15 residues. Germline CDR1 reads SGHVS; CDR2 reads FQNEAQ. CDR3 coding DNA: TGTGCCAGCAGCCGCGGCGGGGACTTACAAGCAAAACTGTTTTTT. Translated: CASSRGGDLQAKLFF.

The gene calls are TRBV7-2 and TRBJ2-3; TRBD1 agrees at 7 bases. Germline V lookup: CDR1 SGHTA, CDR2 FQGNSA. After removal of 3 bases from V and 2 bases from J, the junction contained 5 bases not matched to a gene. The CDR3 is 15 amino acids. CDR3 protein: CASSLPTGTTDTQYF. Written as DNA, the CDR3 is TGTGCCAGCAGCTTGCCGACAGGGACCACAGATACGCAGTATTTT.

The chain links TRBV4-1 to TRBJ2-3; maybe TRBD1 (5 bases). Germline loops: CDR1 MGHRA, CDR2 YSYEKL. CDR3 length equals 13 residues. The V end lost 1 base, the J end lost 10 bases, and 12 bases lay between the germline ends. The CDR3 sequence: CASSQVPETAQYF. CDR3 bases: TGCGCCAGCAGCCAAGTTCCGGAGACAGCGCAGTATTTT.

The V and J genes are TRBV11-2 and TRBJ2-3, with D hard to call. V was pared by 7 bases and J by 4 bases, with 12 bases between. The CDR3 loop spans 13 amino acids. In germline, CDR1 is SGHAT, CDR2 FQNNGV. The DNA for the CDR3 is TGTGCCAGCACAGCGTATCCAGCAGATACGCAGTATTTT. It encodes CASTAYPADTQYF. The complete variable domain, with remaining parts taken from reference TRBV11-2 and TRBJ2-3, reads EAGVAQSPRYKIIEKRQSVAFWCNPISGHATLYWYQQILGQGPKLLIQFQNNGVVDDSQLPKDRFSAERLKGVDSTLKIQPAKLEDSAVYLCASTAYPADTQYFGPGTRLTVL.

V gene TRBV7-8 combines with J gene TRBJ1-2, with a possible D match to TRBD1 (5 bases). CDR1 is SGHVS, CDR2 FQNEAQ, per germline. The CDR3 loop spans 15 amino acids. V shed 5 bases and J shed 4 bases, with 17 bases lying between them. In DNA form, the CDR3 reads TGTGCCAGCAGCGTCGGATTGACAGCGGGCTATGGCTACACCTTC. Encoded protein: CASSVGLTAGYGYTF. Based on the CDR3 plus reference TRBV7-8 and TRBJ1-2, the full variable domain is GAGVSQSPRYKVAKRGQDVALRCDPISGHVSLFWYQQALGQGPEFLTYFQNEAQLDKSGLPSDRFFAERPEGSVSTLKIQRTQQEDSAVYLCASSVGLTAGYGYTFGSGTRLTVV.

The V call is TRBV27, the J call TRBJ1-4; D possibly corresponds to TRBD1 (5 bases). Germline loops: CDR1 MNHEY, CDR2 SMNVEV (reference sequence). The CDR3 runs to 15 residues. V dropped 7 bases and J dropped 10 bases, with 22 bases sitting between them. Here the CDR3 reads CASTSRGVALGKLFF. The CDR3 nucleotides are TGTGCCAGCACTTCTCGGGGGGTCGCCCTCGGAAAACTGTTTTTT. Full variable domain (outside the CDR3, taken from reference TRBV27 and TRBJ1-4): EAQVTQNPRYLITVTGKKLTVTCSQNMNHEYMSWYRQDPGLGLRQIYYSMNVEVTDKGDVPEGYKVSRKEKRNFPLILESPSPNQTSLYFCASTSRGVALGKLFFGSGTQLSVL.